This TCR beta chain was documented in a study of shared clonotypes between healthy human individuals. Looking at the study overall: The cohort comprised a couple of women and a few men. Their ages spanned 18 to 49 years.

This CDR3 has 16 amino acids. Germline CDR1 reads SGHRS; CDR2 reads YFSETQ. Trimming took 0 bases from V and 3 from J; bases not matched to a gene: 7. The data were produced by immunoSEQ multiplex PCR, yet TCRdb's version contains in-frame clones alone and is incomplete. The sample has around 2.5 million clones; approximately 94% are singletons. This clone appeared a single time. The J gene is TRBJ2-3, the V gene TRBV5-1, with 7 bases identical to TRBD2. The material sequenced was naive CD4+ T cells from PBMCs. Subset noted: CD45RA+ positively selected. This TCR was sampled from a man aged 18 to 29 in good health. Some clones in this sample may be carry-over from other donors' samples. CDR3 sequence reads: CASSLEGLSGTDTQYF. Here the CDR3 DNA reads TGCGCCAGCAGCTTGGAAGGACTTAGCGGGACAGATACGCAGTATTTT.